This TCR beta chain was identified during a study of blood T cell repertoires in COVID-19. Looking at the study overall: Donors in the United States, Italy and Spain gave samples during acute or convalescent COVID-19. T cells, B-cell-depleted T cells, or PBMCs supplied cDNA or gDNA.

This CDR3 is 17 amino acids long. CDR1 SGHRS and CDR2 YFSETQ come from the germline V gene. Trimming took 6 bases from V and 7 from J; bases not matched to a gene: 16. In the original analysis: Reference gene primer amplification yielded estimated nucleated cell counts. Libraries were prepared by immunoSEQ multiplex PCR; TCRdb keeps only in-frame clonotypes and omits some of them. V and J calls and clone size are those listed in that table; D and trimming were worked out from the DNA. Of about 80,000 clones listed, around 84% are singletons. The chain combines TRBV5-1 with TRBJ2-7; TRBD2 matches at 13 bases. Sequencing was carried out using peripheral blood. The sequence derives from a man aged 50 to 59 with acute or convalescent COVID-19. The CDR3 sequence: CASTPGTSGASQGEQYF. CDR3 sequence (DNA): TGCGCCAGCACTCCCGGGACTAGCGGGGCTTCTCAGGGAGAGCAGTACTTC. The full variable domain, its missing parts supplied by reference TRBV5-1 and TRBJ2-7, is KAGVTQTPRYLIKTRGQQVTLSCSPISGHRSVSWYQQTPGQGLQFLFEYFSETQRNKGNFPGRFSGRQFSNSRSEMNVSTLELGDSALYLCASTPGTSGASQGEQYFGPGTRLTVT.